The TCR beta chain described here comes from a study of radiotherapy plus CTLA-4 blockade in lung cancer. V was shortened by 5 bases and J by 5 bases, with 12 bases between the two germline ends. This CDR3 has 13 residues. Germline lookup yields CDR1 MDHEN and CDR2 SYDVKM. TCRdb's copy holds only in-frame clones and misses some; the assay was immunoSEQ multiplex PCR. This table has about 82,000 clones, about 78% appearing once. This sequence was found in a human donor with non-small cell lung cancer that progressed on radiotherapy plus ipilimumab. This chain joins TRBV28 and TRBJ2-5; unclear D gene. Sample: peripheral blood, taken from a patient treated with radiotherapy plus ipilimumab. CDR3 in DNA: TGTGCCAGCAGTCCAAGTCCGAGGGAGACCCAGTACTTC. Protein product: CASSPSPRETQYF.